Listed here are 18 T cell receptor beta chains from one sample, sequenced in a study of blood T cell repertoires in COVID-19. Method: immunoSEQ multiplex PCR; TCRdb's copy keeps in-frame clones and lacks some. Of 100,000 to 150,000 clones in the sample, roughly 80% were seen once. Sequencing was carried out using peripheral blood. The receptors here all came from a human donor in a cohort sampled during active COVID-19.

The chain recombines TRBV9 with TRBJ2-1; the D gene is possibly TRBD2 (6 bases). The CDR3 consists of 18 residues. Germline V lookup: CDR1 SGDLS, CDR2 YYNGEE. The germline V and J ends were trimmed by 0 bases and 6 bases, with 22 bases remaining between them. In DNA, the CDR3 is TGTGCCAGCAGCGTAGAGGTTACGGGACTGGGCCCCGGCAATGAGCAGTTCTTC. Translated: CASSVEVTGLGPGNEQFF.

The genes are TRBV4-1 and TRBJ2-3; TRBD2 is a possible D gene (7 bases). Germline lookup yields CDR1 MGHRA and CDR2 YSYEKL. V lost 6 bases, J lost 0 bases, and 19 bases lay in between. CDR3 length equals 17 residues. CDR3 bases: TGCGCCAGCAGTTTGGGATGGGGGGGCGCGAGCACAGATACGCAGTATTTT. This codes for CASSLGWGGASTDTQYF.

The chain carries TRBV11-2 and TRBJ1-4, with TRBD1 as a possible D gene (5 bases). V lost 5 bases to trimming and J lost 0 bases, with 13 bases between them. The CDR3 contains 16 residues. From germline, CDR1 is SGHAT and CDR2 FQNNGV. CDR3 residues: CASSQGLRATNEKLFF. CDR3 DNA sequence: TGTGCCAGCAGCCAGGGACTAAGGGCAACTAATGAAAAACTGTTTTTT.

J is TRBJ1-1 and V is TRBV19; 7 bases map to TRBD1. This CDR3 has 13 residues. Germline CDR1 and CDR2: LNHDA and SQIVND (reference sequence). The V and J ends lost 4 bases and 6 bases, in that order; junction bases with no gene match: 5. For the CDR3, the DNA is TGTGCCAGTAGTACCGTCGACAGGGCTGAAGCTTTCTTT. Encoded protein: CASSTVDRAEAFF.

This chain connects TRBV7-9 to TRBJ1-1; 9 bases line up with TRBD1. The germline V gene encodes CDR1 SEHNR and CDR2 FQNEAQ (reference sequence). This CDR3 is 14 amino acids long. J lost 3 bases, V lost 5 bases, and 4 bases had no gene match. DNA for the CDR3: TGTGCCAGCAGCGTAGGGGACAGGGACACTGAAGCTTTCTTT. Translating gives CASSVGDRDTEAFF.

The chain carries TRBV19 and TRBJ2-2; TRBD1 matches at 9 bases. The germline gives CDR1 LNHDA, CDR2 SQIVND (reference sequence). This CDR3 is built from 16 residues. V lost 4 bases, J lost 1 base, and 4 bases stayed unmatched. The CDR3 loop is CASSTVTGGNTGELFF. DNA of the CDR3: TGTGCCAGTAGTACTGTGACAGGGGGGAACACCGGGGAGCTGTTTTTT.

Here the CDR3 reads CASSRTGGFNTGELFF. CDR3 sequence (DNA): TGTGCCAGCAGCCGCACGGGGGGATTTAACACCGGGGAGCTGTTTTTT. The rearrangement uses TRBV7-3 and TRBJ2-2; 7 nucleotides match TRBD2. Germline V gene sequence: CDR1 SGHTA, CDR2 FQGTGA. There are 16 residues in the CDR3. V dropped 5 bases and J dropped 2; count of bases not matched to a gene: 8.

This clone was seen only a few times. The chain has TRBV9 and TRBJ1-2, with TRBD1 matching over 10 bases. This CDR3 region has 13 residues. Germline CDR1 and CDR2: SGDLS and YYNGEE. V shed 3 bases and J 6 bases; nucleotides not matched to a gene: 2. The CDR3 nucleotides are TGTGCCAGCAGCGGACAGGGGGCGGATGGCTACACCTTC. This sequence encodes CASSGQGADGYTF. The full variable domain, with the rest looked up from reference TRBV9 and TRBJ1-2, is DSGVTQTPKHLITATGQRVTLRCSPRSGDLSVYWYQQSLDQGLQFLIQYYNGEERAKGNILERFSAQQFPDLHSELNLSSLELGDSALYFCASSGQGADGYTFGSGTRLTVV.

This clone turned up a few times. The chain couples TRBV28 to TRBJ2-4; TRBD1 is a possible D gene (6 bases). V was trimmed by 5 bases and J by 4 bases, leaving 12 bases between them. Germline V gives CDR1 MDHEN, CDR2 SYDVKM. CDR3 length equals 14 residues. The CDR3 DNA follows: TGTGCCAGCAGTCCTTTCCAGGGGAAAAACATTCAGTACTTC. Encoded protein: CASSPFQGKNIQYF.

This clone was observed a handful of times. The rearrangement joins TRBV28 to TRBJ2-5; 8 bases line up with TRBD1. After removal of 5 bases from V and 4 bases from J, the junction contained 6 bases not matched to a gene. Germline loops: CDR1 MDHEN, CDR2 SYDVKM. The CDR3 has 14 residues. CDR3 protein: CASSADRVRETQYF. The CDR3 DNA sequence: TGTGCCAGCAGTGCGGACAGGGTAAGAGAGACCCAGTACTTC.

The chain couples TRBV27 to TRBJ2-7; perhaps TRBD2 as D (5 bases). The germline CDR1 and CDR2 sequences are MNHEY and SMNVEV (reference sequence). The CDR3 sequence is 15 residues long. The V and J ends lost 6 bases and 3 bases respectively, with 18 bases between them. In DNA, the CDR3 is TGTGCCAGCAGGGCTAGCCGGGTTCAATACTACGAGCAGTACTTC. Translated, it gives CASRASRVQYYEQYF.

The CDR3 bases are TGTGCCAGTAGTAAGACCGCGGTAGCCAACGTCCTGACTTTC. Protein sequence: CASSKTAVANVLTF. The rearrangement joins TRBV19 to TRBJ2-6; D remains ambiguous. Trimming cost V 4 bases and J 7 bases, with 11 bases left between them. CDR1 and CDR2 (germline): LNHDA, SQIVND (reference sequence). The CDR3 has 14 amino acids.

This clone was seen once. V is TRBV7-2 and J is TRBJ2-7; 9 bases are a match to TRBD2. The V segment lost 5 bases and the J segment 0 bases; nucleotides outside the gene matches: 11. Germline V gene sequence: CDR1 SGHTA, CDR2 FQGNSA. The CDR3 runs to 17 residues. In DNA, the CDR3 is TGTGCCAGCAGCCCAATAGCGGGGGCGGGGGGCTCCTACGAGCAGTACTTC. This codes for CASSPIAGAGGSYEQYF.

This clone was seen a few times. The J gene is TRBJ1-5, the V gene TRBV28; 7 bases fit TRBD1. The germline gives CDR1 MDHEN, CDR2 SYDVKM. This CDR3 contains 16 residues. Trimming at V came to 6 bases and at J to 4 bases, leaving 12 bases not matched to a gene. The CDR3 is CASSLDPAGGNQPQHF. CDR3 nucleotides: TGTGCCAGCAGCCTAGACCCAGCAGGGGGTAATCAGCCCCAGCATTTT. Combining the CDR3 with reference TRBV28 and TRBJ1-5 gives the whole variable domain DVKVTQSSRYLVKRTGEKVFLECVQDMDHENMFWYRQDPGLGLRLIYFSYDVKMKEKGDIPEGYSVSREKKERFSLILESASTNQTSMYLCASSLDPAGGNQPQHFGDGTRLSIL.

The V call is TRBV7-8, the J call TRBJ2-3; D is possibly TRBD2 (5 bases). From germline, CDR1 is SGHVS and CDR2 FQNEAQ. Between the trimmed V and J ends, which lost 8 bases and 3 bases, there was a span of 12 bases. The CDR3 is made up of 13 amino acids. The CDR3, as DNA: TGTGCCAGCTTGGCGTCGGGAACAGATACGCAGTATTTT. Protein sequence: CASLASGTDTQYF.

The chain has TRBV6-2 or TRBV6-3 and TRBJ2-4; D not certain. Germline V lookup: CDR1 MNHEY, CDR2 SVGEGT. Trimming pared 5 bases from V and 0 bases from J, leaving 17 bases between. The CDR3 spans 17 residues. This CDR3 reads CASSPLATTLAKNIQYF. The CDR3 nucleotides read TGTGCCAGCAGTCCCCTTGCCACTACTCTAGCCAAAAACATTCAGTACTTC.

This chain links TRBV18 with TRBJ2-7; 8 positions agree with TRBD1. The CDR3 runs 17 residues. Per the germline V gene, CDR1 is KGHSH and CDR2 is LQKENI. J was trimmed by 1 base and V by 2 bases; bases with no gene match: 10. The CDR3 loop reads CASSPSSGTGLSYEQYF. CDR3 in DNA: TGTGCCAGCTCACCATCATCCGGGACAGGCCTTTCCTACGAGCAGTACTTC. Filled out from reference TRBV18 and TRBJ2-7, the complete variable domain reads NAGVMQNPRHLVRRRGQEARLRCSPMKGHSHVYWYRQLPEEGLKFMVYLQKENIIDESGMPKERFSAEFPKEGPSILRIQQVVRGDSAAYFCASSPSSGTGLSYEQYFGPGTRLTVT.

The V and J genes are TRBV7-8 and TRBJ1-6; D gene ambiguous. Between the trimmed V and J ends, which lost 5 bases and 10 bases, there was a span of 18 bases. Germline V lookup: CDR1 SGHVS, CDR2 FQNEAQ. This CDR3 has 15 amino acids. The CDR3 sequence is CASSRAGEESSPLHF. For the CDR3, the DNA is TGTGCCAGCAGCCGAGCCGGGGAGGAAAGCTCACCCCTCCACTTT.